A single T cell receptor (beta chain) is shown here with its context. The sample is drawn from a study of blood T cell repertoires in COVID-19. Study-level information: Some COVID-19 samples were acute and others convalescent; all came from the United States, Italy and Spain. PBMCs, B-cell-depleted T cells, or T cells were the source of the cDNA or gDNA that made up the material.

Trimming removed 0 bases from V and 1 base from J, with 6 bases in between. CDR3 length equals 13 residues. Germline V gene data show CDR1 as GTSNPN and CDR2 as SVGIG (reference sequence). In the authors' methods: Amplifying reference gene primers gave estimates of nucleated cell counts. The data were produced by immunoSEQ multiplex PCR, yet TCRdb's version contains in-frame clones alone and is incomplete. V, J and clone size were drawn from that table, and D and trimming were deduced from the DNA. The data contain 100,000 to 150,000 clones, about 88% of them singletons. The TCR originated in a human donor in a cohort sampled during active COVID-19. Sequenced material: peripheral blood. The chain carries TRBV30 and TRBJ1-1, with D uncertain. CDR3: CAWSVIGNTEAFF. In DNA, the CDR3 is TGTGCCTGGAGTGTAATCGGGAACACTGAAGCTTTCTTT. Full variable domain (missing parts from reference TRBV30 and TRBJ1-1): SQTIHQWPATLVQPVGSPLSLECTVEGTSNPNLYWYRQAAGRGLQLLFYSVGIGQISSEVPQNLSASRPQDRQFILSSKKLLLSDSGFYLCAWSVIGNTEAFFGQGTRLTVV.